Each of the 2 T cell receptor beta chains below was sequenced from the same sample in a study of resident and recirculating memory T cells in vitiligo (dated by TCRdb to the late 2010s). Library creation used the immunoSEQ multiplex PCR assay. Imported from immuneACCESS, the table was reduced by TCRdb to in-frame sequences with V and J called. These copies leave out some clones; in studies compared against another copy, an unresolved V gene accounts for under half, and the cause of the remainder is not known. For this sample there are about 76,000 clones; roughly 94% appear just once. The ten largest account for approximately 5.4% of the sample. Material: blood. These receptors all stem from a male donor with vitiligo.

The chain recombines TRBV12-5 with TRBJ1-2; D uncertain. Germline CDR1 LGHNT, CDR2 FRNRAP. This CDR3 spans 13 amino acids. Trimming removed 6 bases from V and 5 bases from J, with 13 bases in between. CDR3 region: CASGDGNSYGYTF. The CDR3, as DNA: TGTGCTAGTGGGGACGGGAACTCATATGGCTACACCTTC.

The V call is TRBV19, the J call TRBJ2-7; 9 bases are a match to TRBD1. Germline loops: CDR1 LNHDA, CDR2 SQIVND (reference sequence). This CDR3 has 14 residues. V shed 5 bases, J shed 7 bases, and the junction held 9 bases outside the gene matches. The CDR3 spells CASSQTGGYGEQYF. The DNA of the CDR3 is TGTGCCAGTAGTCAGACAGGGGGATATGGGGAGCAGTACTTC.